This T cell receptor beta chain is drawn from a study of blood T cell repertoires in COVID-19. Study at large: Sample material is recorded as cDNA or gDNA derived from T cells, B-cell-depleted T cells, or PBMCs.

Patients from Seattle were sampled longitudinally, starting during active infection. Authors' analysis steps: Amplification of reference gene primers provided the estimated nucleated cell counts. Only in-frame clones appear in the TCRdb table, and some are missing; sequencing was by immunoSEQ multiplex PCR. V and J calls and clone size are those listed in that table; D and trimming were worked out from the DNA. The sample lists some 100,000 clones; around nine tenths were seen once. The TCR comes from a man in his forties or fifties with COVID-19, enrolled during active disease. Material: peripheral blood.

CDR3 residues: CASSYSRTGGAGELFF. In DNA, the CDR3 is TGTGCCAGCAGTTACTCTCGAACGGGGGGGGCCGGGGAGCTGTTTTTT. The V gene is TRBV6-5, the J gene TRBJ2-2; the match to TRBD2 covers 8 bases. V was pared by 0 bases and J by 6 bases, with 6 bases of the junction left unmatched. This CDR3 is 16 amino acids long. Germline lookup yields CDR1 MNHEY and CDR2 SVGAGI.